The 4 T cell receptor beta chains below come from one sample, sequenced in a study of response to subunit inactivated influenza vaccine. Each CDR3 protein gets one entry after TCRdb re-called the RT-PCR reads with MiXCR. The sample has fewer than 600,000 distinct CDR3 sequences, roughly 7.6% seen once. This sample comprised PBMCs from blood, obtained approximately 25 months after vaccination. These receptor sequences come from a man between 50 and 75 years old who received an inactivated influenza vaccine.

This clonotype showed up just a few times. This chain connects TRBV4-2 to TRBJ2-1; 9 bases match TRBD1. Trimming removed 3 bases from V and 5 bases from J; junction bases left unmatched: 5. The CDR3 has 15 amino acids. Germline CDR1 is LGHNA and CDR2 is YNFKEQ. CDR3 loop: CASSQAGTGNNEQFF. CDR3 sequence (DNA): TGTGCCAGCAGCCAGGCCGGGACAGGGAACAATGAGCAGTTCTTC.

This clonotype was detected many times. The chain joins TRBV5-1 to TRBJ2-1, with a tentative D call TRBD2 (6 bases). Germline CDR1 is SGHRS and CDR2 is YFSETQ. This CDR3 has 14 amino acids. Trimming took off 2 bases at V and 10 bases at J, with 16 bases between the two ends. CDR3 loop: CASSLGGTQTEQFF. CDR3 bases: TGCGCCAGCAGCTTAGGCGGGACCCAAACAGAGCAGTTCTTC.

At least ten counts were recorded for this clonotype. This sequence joins TRBV5-6 and TRBJ2-1; 7 nucleotides agree with TRBD1. CDR3 length: 15 residues. The V gene end was trimmed by 3 bases and the J gene end by 2 bases; junction bases not matched to a gene: 5. Germline V gene sequence: CDR1 SGHDT, CDR2 YYEEEE. CDR3 loop: CASSSTGAPYNEQFF. The CDR3 DNA sequence: TGTGCCAGCAGCTCTACAGGGGCGCCCTACAATGAGCAGTTCTTC.

This clonotype has only a few counts. The genes are TRBV28 and TRBJ2-7; D unclear. Trimming took off 3 bases at V and 9 bases at J, with 21 bases between the two ends. The CDR3 contains 15 residues. Germline V gene data show CDR1 as MDHEN and CDR2 as SYDVKM. The CDR3 region is CASSFSGAASPWQYF. The CDR3 coding sequence is TGTGCCAGCAGTTTCAGTGGCGCAGCTTCACCTTGGCAGTACTTC. Complete variable domain (other parts from reference TRBV28 and TRBJ2-7): DVKVTQSSRYLVKRTGEKVFLECVQDMDHENMFWYRQDPGLGLRLIYFSYDVKMKEKGDIPEGYSVSREKKERFSLILESASTNQTSMYLCASSFSGAASPWQYFGPGTRLTVT.